This T cell receptor beta chain emerged from a study of T cell responses to AZD1222 COVID-19 vaccine. Study-wide points: The peak T cell response came first, and repertoires were sampled only after it. Among the donors, most were white British and more were female, and clonal diversity was possibly underestimated. Seropositive status at baseline applied to only 5 to 7 AZD1222 recipients.

This clone was recorded only once. Its antigen is unknown. Per the germline V gene, CDR1 is SGDLS and CDR2 is YYNGEE. This CDR3 has 15 residues. The V and J ends lost 3 bases and 8 bases respectively, with 20 bases between them. Using immunoSEQ multiplex PCR, the repertoire was profiled, and TCRdb retains in-frame clones only, with some absent. Among 120,000 to 150,000 clones listed, around 91% were seen once. The receptor was isolated from an adult in good health. The sample was peripheral blood, taken on day 0 of AZD1222 vaccination. The V call is TRBV9, the J call TRBJ1-2; D is unclear. The CDR3 DNA sequence: TGTGCCAGCAGCGCCGTCGGCTGGCAGGAAGCCGGCTACACCTTC. Its translation is CASSAVGWQEAGYTF.